This T cell receptor beta chain is from a study of CD8+CD57+ T cells in acquired aplastic anemia. Study-level information: DNA recovered from sorted CD4+ and CD8+ cells had a mean of approximately 3 ug. CD4+ cell libraries from healthy donors averaged approximately 10 million reads.

The template for TCR beta VDJ and CDR3 sequence profiling was genomic DNA. MiXCR, run by TCRdb on the reads, gives a single entry per CDR3 protein. The sample has a few hundred thousand distinct CDR3 sequences; 34% are singletons. Findings and caveats of the study: Twenty-nine shared CD8+ CDR3s appeared highly expressed within patients' immunodominant clones. Significance was not reached for CD8+ Simpson's diversity between patients and controls.

V lost 1 base, J lost 6 bases, and 6 bases stayed unmatched. CDR3 size: 15 residues. From germline, CDR1 is SEHNR and CDR2 FQNEAQ (reference sequence). This clonotype came up many times. The antigen remains unidentified. This sequence joins TRBV7-9 and TRBJ1-2; 9 bases fit TRBD1. This clonotype originated in a human donor in good health, serving as a control. The sample comprised sorted CD4+, CD8+, or CD8+CD57+ T cells (not recorded which) from PBMCs. The CDR3 loop is CASSLDGGTGHGYTF. In DNA, the CDR3 is TGTGCCAGCAGCTTAGATGGGGGGACAGGGCATGGCTACACCTTC.